In its sample, the clone carrying this T cell receptor (beta chain) was seen many times. The authors ran a second PCR of about 7 to 12 cycles using a sample-barcoded 5' primer and a J-beta primer mix. MiXCR, run by TCRdb on the 5' RACE reads, gives a single entry per CDR3 protein. Of about 800,000 distinct CDR3 sequences listed, 20% to 30% are singletons. This sample is drawn from a study of blood T cells in healthy people across ages. Looked up from germline, CDR1 is DFQATT and CDR2 is SNEGSKA (reference sequence). Trimming at V came to 0 bases and at J to 3 bases, leaving 6 bases not matched to a gene. CDR3 length: 15 residues. The same sample was also studied in work on T cells of mothers and their children. Per that paper: The people who donated were a few healthy Caucasian mothers and their six children. In cDNA synthesis, all of the extracted RNA was used at 1.5 ug per 15 ul.

Source material: blood. The source is a boy younger than 18 in good health. The V call is TRBV20-1, the J call TRBJ2-7; 9 nucleotides align to TRBD2. In DNA form, the CDR3 reads TGCAGTGCTAGAGATGCGTCTAGCGGGGACTACGAGCAGTACTTC. It is translated as CSARDASSGDYEQYF.